The 18 T cell receptor beta chains reported below all come from one sample, sequenced in a study of blood T cell repertoires in COVID-19. Data came from immunoSEQ multiplex PCR; TCRdb stores just in-frame clones and leaves some out. The sample contains approximately 61,000 clones, approximately 79% of which appear only once. What was sequenced was peripheral blood. Receptor source: a woman aged 65 to 85 with acute or convalescent COVID-19.

CDR3 sequence reads: CASSPGTGAVSETQYF. CDR3 DNA sequence: TGTGCCAGCAGCCCGGGGACAGGGGCCGTTTCAGAGACCCAGTACTTC. The rearrangement joins TRBV7-9 to TRBJ2-5; 10 bases agree with TRBD1. The CDR3 sequence is 16 residues long. CDR1 is SEHNR, CDR2 FQNEAQ, per germline (reference sequence). After removal of 5 bases from V and 4 bases from J, the junction contained 10 bases not matched to a gene. Full variable domain (missing parts from reference TRBV7-9 and TRBJ2-5): DTGVSQNPRHKITKRGQNVTFRCDPISEHNRLYWYRQTLGQGPEFLTYFQNEAQLEKSRLLSDRFSAERPKGSFSTLEIQRTEQGDSAMYLCASSPGTGAVSETQYFGPGTRLLVL.

The chain is built from TRBV5-6 and TRBJ1-5; 7 bases line up with TRBD1. This CDR3 is 16 amino acids long. The ends lost 6 bases at V and 3 bases at J; junction bases unmatched: 12. Germline assignment: CDR1 SGHDT and CDR2 YYEEEE. The CDR3 coding sequence is TGTGCCAGCACCCTGAGGGAACAGGGGCCCAATCAGCCCCAGCATTTT. It specifies CASTLREQGPNQPQHF.

The chain has TRBV5-1 and TRBJ1-6; possible D gene TRBD1, 6 bases. The CDR3 has 16 amino acids. V was pared by 3 bases and J by 9 bases, with 19 bases between. The V gene's germline CDR1 is SGHRS and CDR2 YFSETQ. The CDR3 nucleotides read TGCGCCAGCAGCTCGCTCGACAGGACGGGAAGTTCACCCCTCCACTTT. It codes for CASSSLDRTGSSPLHF.

This clone came up a few times. The rearrangement links TRBV5-5 to TRBJ2-5; maybe TRBD2 (6 bases). Trimming shortened V by 1 base and J by 1 base, and 11 bases separated the two germline ends. Per the germline V gene, CDR1 is SGHKS and CDR2 is YYEKEE (reference sequence). The length of the CDR3 is 15 residues. CDR3 region: CASSLSGSFQETQYF. In DNA form, the CDR3 reads TGTGCCAGCAGCTTGTCCGGGAGCTTCCAAGAGACCCAGTACTTC.

This chain connects TRBV5-4 to TRBJ2-7; 9 nucleotides line up with TRBD2. Germline assignment: CDR1 SGHNT and CDR2 YYREEE (reference sequence). J gave up 6 bases and V 1 base, and 8 bases lay outside the gene matches. The CDR3 runs to 15 residues. In nucleotides, the CDR3 is TGTGCCAGCAGCTTGTTTGCGGGGGGGAAACCCGAGCAGTACTTC. Its translation: CASSLFAGGKPEQYF.

This rearrangement joins TRBV7-8 to TRBJ1-4, with 9 bases fitting TRBD1. The ends lost 3 bases at V and 5 bases at J; junction bases unmatched: 1. Looked up from germline, CDR1 is SGHVS and CDR2 is FQNEAQ. The CDR3 contains 14 residues. CDR3 amino acids: CASSFGTGNEKLFF. The CDR3 nucleotides read TGTGCCAGCAGCTTCGGGACAGGGAATGAAAAACTGTTTTTT.

This chain joins TRBV6-6 and TRBJ2-2; D is possibly TRBD1 (7 bases). Trimming shortened V by 5 bases and J by 1 base, and 11 bases separated the two germline ends. Germline CDR1 MNHNY, CDR2 SVGAGI (reference sequence). The CDR3 contains 15 residues. In DNA, the CDR3 is TGTGCCAGCAGTCCGCGGGACAGGAACACCGGGGAGCTGTTTTTT. The encoded protein is CASSPRDRNTGELFF.

The CDR3, as DNA: TGTGCCAGCACCCGTGGCCAGGTTCAAGAGACCCAGTACTTC. Encoded protein: CASTRGQVQETQYF. The V and J genes are TRBV5-4 and TRBJ2-5; D not certain. Germline assignment: CDR1 SGHNT and CDR2 YYREEE (reference sequence). The V end lost 6 bases, the J end lost 2 bases, and 14 bases lay between the germline ends. The CDR3 sequence is 14 residues long.

This clone appeared a few times. The genes are TRBV7-8 and TRBJ2-5, with D possibly TRBD1 on 6 matching bases. This CDR3 is built from 13 residues. With 2 bases removed from V and 4 bases from J, the gap between germline ends came to 8 bases. Germline loops: CDR1 SGHVS, CDR2 FQNEAQ. The CDR3 DNA is TGTGCCAGCAGCTTATTCAGGGGAGAGACCCAGTACTTC. It specifies CASSLFRGETQYF. Drawing the rest from reference TRBV7-8 and TRBJ2-5, the complete variable domain is GAGVSQSPRYKVAKRGQDVALRCDPISGHVSLFWYQQALGQGPEFLTYFQNEAQLDKSGLPSDRFFAERPEGSVSTLKIQRTQQEDSAVYLCASSLFRGETQYFGPGTRLLVL.

The gene calls are TRBV10-2 and TRBJ1-2; tentative D call: TRBD1 (5 bases). This CDR3 is 14 amino acids long. CDR1 and CDR2 (germline): WSHSY, SAAADI. Trimming stripped 6 bases from V and 0 bases from J, with 11 bases between. CDR3 in amino acids: CASSWRDSNYGYTF. As DNA, the CDR3 is TGCGCCAGCAGCTGGCGGGACTCTAACTATGGCTACACCTTC.

V gene TRBV10-1 combines with J gene TRBJ2-1; no definite D call. Germline V CDR1 and CDR2: WNHNN, SYGVQD (reference sequence). This CDR3 contains 14 residues. Between the trimmed V and J ends, which lost 8 bases and 6 bases, there was a span of 17 bases. The CDR3 is CASSPLGSGNEQFF. DNA of the CDR3: TGCGCCAGCTCACCGCTCGGGTCTGGCAATGAGCAGTTCTTC.

This clone has a handful of counts. V is TRBV5-6 and J is TRBJ1-6; D possibly corresponds to TRBD1 (5 bases). Germline-derived CDR1 and CDR2 are SGHDT and YYEEEE. The CDR3 consists of 14 residues. Trimming pared 4 bases from V and 7 bases from J, leaving 12 bases between. The CDR3 spells CASSSRDTNSPLHF. CDR3 bases: TGTGCCAGCAGCAGCAGGGATACCAATTCACCCCTCCACTTT.

J is TRBJ1-1 and V is TRBV25-1; the D is unclear. The CDR3 length is 14 residues. The germline CDR1 and CDR2 sequences are MGHDK and SYGVNS. Trimming stripped 3 bases from V and 0 bases from J, with 8 bases between. The CDR3 protein is CASSDVYMNTEAFF. CDR3 coding DNA: TGTGCCAGCAGTGACGTATACATGAACACTGAAGCTTTCTTT.

The J gene is TRBJ1-5, the V gene TRBV29-1; D gene unclear. Germline assignment: CDR1 SQVTM and CDR2 ANQGSEA. V lost 0 bases, J lost 3 bases, and 6 bases lay in between. The CDR3 runs to 13 residues. The CDR3 bases are TGCAGCGTTGAAGAGGCAGTCAATCAGCCCCAGCATTTT. Translating it yields CSVEEAVNQPQHF.

This clone showed up just a few times. The CDR3 sequence: CASSPGLAGNEQFF. DNA of the CDR3: TGTGCCAGTAGTCCGGGACTAGCGGGGAATGAGCAGTTCTTC. The chain carries TRBV19 and TRBJ2-1; 13 bases match TRBD2. The germline V gene encodes CDR1 LNHDA and CDR2 SQIVND (reference sequence). The V segment lost 5 bases and the J segment 7 bases; nucleotides outside the gene matches: 2. The CDR3 has 14 residues.

The chain combines TRBV6-1 with TRBJ1-2; a possible D gene is TRBD1 (5 bases). V dropped 0 bases and J dropped 8 bases, with 16 bases sitting between them. This CDR3 comprises 15 residues. Germline V gene lookup returns CDR1 MNHNS and CDR2 SASEGT. The CDR3 bases are TGTGCCAGCAGTGAAGCGCTCGGGGGTGGGGGAGGCTACACCTTC. Translation: CASSEALGGGGGYTF.

This chain uses TRBV6-5 with TRBJ1-2; possibly TRBD1 for D (6 bases). The V gene lost 7 bases and the J gene lost 7 bases, with 22 bases spanning the gap. The germline V gene encodes CDR1 MNHEY and CDR2 SVGAGI. The CDR3 consists of 15 residues. In DNA form, the CDR3 reads TGTGCCAGCACTCGCGAAGGCAGGGGCCCGGGTGGCTACACCTTC. Amino acids: CASTREGRGPGGYTF.

This clone was picked up a small number of times. The chain carries TRBV4-2 and TRBJ2-2; unclear D gene. From germline, CDR1 is LGHNA and CDR2 YNFKEQ. Trimming shortened V by 0 bases and J by 0 bases, and 11 bases separated the two germline ends. This CDR3 has 17 amino acids. The CDR3 DNA reads TGTGCCAGCAGCCAAGAAAGTTACGGAGCGAACACCGGGGAGCTGTTTTTT. This sequence encodes CASSQESYGANTGELFF.